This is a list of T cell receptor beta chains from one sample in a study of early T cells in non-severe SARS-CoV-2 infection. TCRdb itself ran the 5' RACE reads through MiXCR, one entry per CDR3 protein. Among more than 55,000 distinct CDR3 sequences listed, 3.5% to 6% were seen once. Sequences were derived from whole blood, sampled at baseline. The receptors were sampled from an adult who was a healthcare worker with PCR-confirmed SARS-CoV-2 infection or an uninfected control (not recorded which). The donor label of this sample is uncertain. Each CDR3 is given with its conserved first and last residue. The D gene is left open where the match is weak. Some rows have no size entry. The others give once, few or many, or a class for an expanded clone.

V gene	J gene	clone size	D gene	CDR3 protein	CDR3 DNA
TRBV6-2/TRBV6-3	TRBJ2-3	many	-	CASGYRGAQYF	TGTGCCAGCGGATACCGAGGGGCGCAGTATTTT
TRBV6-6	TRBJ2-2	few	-	CASSYGTQGTGELFF	TGTGCCAGCAGTTACGGGACACAAGGAACCGGGGAGCTGTTTTTT
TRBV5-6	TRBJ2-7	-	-	CASSPDLDYEQYF	TGTGCCAGCAGCCCCGACCTGGACTACGAGCAGTACTTC
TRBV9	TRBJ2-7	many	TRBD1	CASSAQRDRSSYEQYF	TGTGCCAGCAGCGCGCAAAGGGACAGGAGCTCCTACGAGCAGTACTTC
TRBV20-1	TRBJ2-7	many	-	CSARNSAAYEQYF	TGCAGTGCTAGAAACTCAGCCGCCTACGAGCAGTACTTC
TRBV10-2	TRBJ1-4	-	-	CASRAVKGRSEKLFF	TGCGCCAGCAGAGCCGTGAAGGGGCGATCTGAAAAACTGTTTTTT
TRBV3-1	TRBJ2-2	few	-	CASSQRTTNTGELFF	TGTGCCAGCAGCCAAAGGACCACGAACACCGGGGAGCTGTTTTTT
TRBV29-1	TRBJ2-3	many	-	CSVAGDTLSSTDTQYF	TGCAGCGTTGCTGGTGACACCCTGTCTAGCACAGATACGCAGTATTTT
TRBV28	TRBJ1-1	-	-	CASIGDLGITEAFF	TGTGCCAGCATAGGGGATCTGGGTATCACTGAAGCTTTCTTT
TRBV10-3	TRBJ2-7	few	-	CAISEKAGAYREQYF	TGTGCCATCAGTGAGAAGGCAGGGGCATATCGCGAGCAGTACTTC
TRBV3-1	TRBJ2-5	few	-	CASRDRIQETQYF	TGTGCCAGCAGGGACAGAATACAAGAGACCCAGTACTTC
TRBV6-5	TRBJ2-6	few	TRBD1	CASSPGGPGANVLTF	TGTGCCAGCAGTCCAGGGGGACCTGGGGCCAACGTCCTGACTTTC
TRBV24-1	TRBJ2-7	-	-	CATQPAEKPYEQYF	TGTGCCACCCAACCAGCGGAAAAACCCTACGAGCAGTACTTC
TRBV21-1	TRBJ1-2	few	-	CAATDRGYYGYTF	TGTGCCGCCACGGACAGGGGGTATTATGGCTACACCTTC
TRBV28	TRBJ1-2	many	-	CASIDSGRYGYTF	TGTGCCAGCATCGACTCAGGGAGGTATGGCTACACCTTC
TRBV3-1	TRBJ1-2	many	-	CASSHSNGLGPGQAWGGYTF	TGTGCCAGCAGTCACTCCAACGGCTTGGGCCCGGGACAAGCCTGGGGTGGCTACACCTTC
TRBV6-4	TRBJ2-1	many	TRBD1	CASSALGDRFNEQFF	TGTGCCAGCAGTGCCCTCGGGGACAGGTTTAATGAGCAGTTCTTC
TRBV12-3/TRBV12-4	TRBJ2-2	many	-	CASSFWDTGELFF	TGTGCCAGCAGTTTCTGGGACACCGGGGAGCTGTTTTTT
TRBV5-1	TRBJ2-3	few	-	CASSLDRGGPSTDTQYF	TGCGCCAGCAGCTTGGATCGTGGGGGCCCCTCCACAGATACGCAGTATTTT
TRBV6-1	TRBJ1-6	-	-	CASSEDRSSYNSPLHF	TGTGCCAGCAGTGAAGATCGCTCCTCTTATAATTCACCCCTCCACTTT
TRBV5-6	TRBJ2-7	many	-	CASSYGVGSYEQYF	TGTGCCAGCAGCTACGGGGTGGGCTCCTACGAGCAGTACTTC
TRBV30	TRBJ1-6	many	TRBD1	CAFGTGPSSYNSPLHF	TGTGCCTTCGGGACAGGCCCGAGCTCCTATAATTCACCCCTCCACTTT
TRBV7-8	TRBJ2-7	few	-	CASSLVCRAHEQYF	TGTGCCAGCAGCTTAGTGTGCAGGGCCCACGAGCAGTACTTC
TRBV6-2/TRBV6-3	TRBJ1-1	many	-	CASSEQIYDRGEAFF	TGTGCCAGCAGCGAACAAATCTATGACAGAGGGGAAGCTTTCTTT